This entry features one T cell receptor beta chain sequence. Clones were read by immunoSEQ multiplex PCR, and TCRdb kept only the in-frame ones, dropping some. Of roughly 57,000 clones in the sample, 75% to 90% were seen once. The sample originates from a study of CD4 T cells in relation to SARS-CoV-2 and coronaviruses. This CDR3 contains 16 residues. CDR1 and CDR2 (germline): MNHEY, SMNVEV (reference sequence). V lost 6 bases and J lost 0; bases outside the gene matches: 7. Before the COVID-19 pandemic, during about 2010-2019, CD4+ T cells were taken from unexposed donors. The sequence was collected from a human donor in good health. The sequencing input was memory CD4+ T cells from PBMCs. The chain recombines TRBV27 with TRBJ2-7; 11 nucleotides agree with TRBD2. The CDR3, as DNA: TGTGCCAGCAGGCGGACTAGCGGGCCGTTCTCCTACGAGCAGTACTTC. Amino acid sequence: CASRRTSGPFSYEQYF.